The 18 T cell receptor beta chains below all came from one sample that was sequenced in a study of cytomegalovirus exposure and HLA in healthy donors (dated by TCRdb to 2016 to 2017). The protocol used for the library was the immunoSEQ multiplex PCR assay. The multiplex PCR relied on a mix of 60 forward primers for TCR Vbeta segments and 13 reverse primers for TCR Jbeta segments. TCRdb limited this immuneACCESS table to in-frame rearrangements with V and J called. A share of clones is missing; checked studies link under half to unresolved V genes, and the rest is unexplained. Counted in this sample were about 110,000 clones; roughly 73% of them appeared once. The top ten constitute approximately 0.9% of the sample. The sequencing sample was made of PBMCs. These receptors were collected from a woman aged 25-40 years in good health and CMV-seronegative.

The rearrangement links TRBV7-9 to TRBJ2-3, with D tentatively TRBD2 (5 bases). The CDR3 consists of 15 residues. V was pared by 1 base and J by 0 bases, with 8 bases between. The germline V gene has CDR1 SEHNR and CDR2 FQNEAQ (reference sequence). The CDR3 DNA follows: TGTGCCAGCAGCTTAGTCGGGGAGAGCACAGATACGCAGTATTTT. Translation: CASSLVGESTDTQYF.

This clone was observed once. As DNA, the CDR3 is TGTGCCTGGAGCTGGGGGCTAGCGGCCACCTACGAGCAGTACTTC. Protein product: CAWSWGLAATYEQYF. The V gene is TRBV30, the J gene TRBJ2-5; D is perhaps TRBD2 (7 bases). The tail of the sequence fits TRBJ2-7 better, so the J call may be wrong. Germline CDR1 reads GTSNPN; CDR2 reads SVGIG (reference sequence). This CDR3 has 15 residues.

This clone was seen a few times. The V and J genes are TRBV25-1 and TRBJ1-1, with D maybe TRBD1 (6 bases). Germline CDR1 is MGHDK and CDR2 is SYGVNS. V lost 8 bases and J lost 3, with 25 bases in between. This CDR3 is 17 amino acids long. The CDR3 region is CASSFQDETGTHTEAFF. CDR3 DNA: TGTGCCAGCTCTTTCCAAGACGAAACAGGGACACACACTGAAGCTTTCTTT.

Only a few counts were recorded for this clone. This chain's CDR3 is CASSRYMNTEAFF. The CDR3 DNA reads TGTGCCAGCAGCCGTTACATGAACACTGAAGCTTTCTTT. V gene TRBV6-5 combines with J gene TRBJ1-1; D not certain. Trimming removed 6 bases at V and 0 bases at J, with 8 bases between. CDR3 length: 13 residues. Germline loops: CDR1 MNHEY, CDR2 SVGAGI.

The table lists this clone with a few counts. The rearrangement uses TRBV6-1 and TRBJ1-1; D is unclear. CDR1 MNHNS and CDR2 SASEGT come from the germline V gene. Trimming shortened V by 5 bases and J by 1 base, and 5 bases separated the two germline ends. The CDR3 is 12 residues long. CDR3 region: CASSSRNTEAFF. The CDR3 nucleotides are TGTGCCAGCAGTTCCAGGAACACTGAAGCTTTCTTT.

V usage is TRBV19 and J usage is TRBJ1-2; D is undetermined. V lost 5 bases, J lost 3 bases, and 16 bases lay in between. Germline loops: CDR1 LNHDA, CDR2 SQIVND (reference sequence). The CDR3 length is 15 residues. For the CDR3, the DNA is TGTGCCAGTAGTCCCGCCGCGGGAGCCGACTATGGCTACACCTTC. It translates to CASSPAAGADYGYTF.

This clone occurred a few times. V gene TRBV10-3 combines with J gene TRBJ2-1; 7 bases match TRBD1. The CDR3 extends over 16 amino acids. The germline V gene encodes CDR1 ENHRY and CDR2 SYGVKD. The V and J ends lost 11 bases and 4 bases, in that order; junction bases with no gene match: 17. CDR3 region: CAATSSSQGTYNEQFF. In DNA form, the CDR3 reads TGTGCCGCCACTTCATCCTCACAGGGGACATACAATGAGCAGTTCTTC.

A few counts support this clone. This rearrangement joins TRBV2 to TRBJ1-1; D is uncertain. The CDR3 is made up of 13 amino acids. Germline values: CDR1 SNHLY, CDR2 FYNNEI. V lost 1 base and J lost 7, with 10 bases in between. This chain's CDR3 is CASSEGLEGEAFF. CDR3 DNA: TGTGCCAGCAGTGAAGGGTTGGAGGGTGAAGCTTTCTTT.

This chain connects TRBV29-1 to TRBJ1-2; D not resolved. Germline CDR1 SQVTM, CDR2 ANQGSEA. Between the trimmed V and J ends, which lost 5 bases and 4 bases, there was a span of 14 bases. The CDR3 spans 13 residues. CDR3 residues: CSVRAAPVYGYTF. CDR3 DNA: TGCAGCGTTCGTGCCGCTCCGGTCTATGGCTACACCTTC.

The chain uses TRBV19 and TRBJ1-1; weak D call: TRBD1 (5 bases). The CDR3 has 13 amino acids. Germline V gene sequence: CDR1 LNHDA, CDR2 SQIVND (reference sequence). The ends were cut back, 2 bases at V and 4 bases at J, with 8 bases in the middle. CDR3 amino acids: CASSIYGGTEAFF. DNA for the CDR3: TGTGCCAGTAGTATATACGGGGGCACTGAAGCTTTCTTT. Together with reference TRBV19 and TRBJ1-1, the CDR3 gives the full variable domain: DGGITQSPKYLFRKEGQNVTLSCEQNLNHDAMYWYRQDPGQGLRLIYYSQIVNDFQKGDIAEGYSVSREKKESFPLTVTSAQKNPTAFYLCASSIYGGTEAFFGQGTRLTVV.

This sequence joins TRBV5-1 and TRBJ2-3, with 9 nucleotides matching TRBD2. CDR1 is SGHRS, CDR2 YFSETQ, per germline. The CDR3 has 16 residues. Trimming removed 3 bases from V and 6 bases from J; junction bases left unmatched: 11. The CDR3: CASSSLAGAPGDTQYF. In DNA form, the CDR3 reads TGCGCCAGCAGCTCGTTAGCGGGGGCGCCGGGGGATACGCAGTATTTT.

The V call is TRBV5-1, the J call TRBJ2-1; the D is unclear. Deletions cut 0 bases from V and 3 bases from J, with 4 bases between. Germline assignment: CDR1 SGHRS and CDR2 YFSETQ. There are 13 residues in the CDR3. As DNA, the CDR3 is TGCGCCAGCAGCTTGGACAACTACAATGAGCAGTTCTTC. Translation: CASSLDNYNEQFF.

The rearrangement joins TRBV10-3 to TRBJ1-1; D uncertain. Per the germline V gene, CDR1 is ENHRY and CDR2 is SYGVKD. This CDR3 has 14 amino acids. V dropped 2 bases and J dropped 1 base, with 8 bases sitting between them. The CDR3 reads CAISESQSNTEAFF. DNA of the CDR3: TGTGCCATCAGTGAGAGCCAATCGAACACTGAAGCTTTCTTT.

This chain links TRBV30 with TRBJ2-7, with D possibly being TRBD2 (5 bases). Germline V gene lookup returns CDR1 GTSNPN and CDR2 SVGIG (reference sequence). V was trimmed by 8 bases and J by 0 bases, leaving 14 bases between them. This CDR3 contains 13 residues. CDR3 protein: CAAPGSDSYEQYF. In DNA, the CDR3 is TGTGCCGCCCCGGGGTCGGACTCCTACGAGCAGTACTTC.

The chain carries TRBV25-1 and TRBJ2-1, with 13 nucleotides matching TRBD2. V lost 8 bases to trimming and J lost 8 bases; unmatched junction nucleotides: 12. Germline V gives CDR1 MGHDK, CDR2 SYGVNS. The CDR3 loop spans 16 amino acids. CDR3 nucleotide sequence: TGTGCCAGCGACCAACTAGCGGGAGGGGGTCGCGATGAGCAGTTCTTC. This codes for CASDQLAGGGRDEQFF.

The chain joins TRBV5-1 to TRBJ2-1; 15 bases align to TRBD2. Germline V lookup: CDR1 SGHRS, CDR2 YFSETQ. This CDR3 has 15 residues. The V segment lost 5 bases and the J segment 7 bases; nucleotides outside the gene matches: 4. DNA of the CDR3: TGCGCCAGCAGTGGACTAGCGGGAGGGGAGAATGAGCAGTTCTTC. Residues: CASSGLAGGENEQFF.

The rearrangement links TRBV30 to TRBJ1-2, with a weak D call TRBD1 (5 bases). The CDR3 has 16 amino acids. Trimming stripped 1 base from V and 0 bases from J, with 15 bases between. Per germline, CDR1 GTSNPN and CDR2 SVGIG (reference sequence). In DNA form, the CDR3 reads TGTGCCTGGAGTGACAGGAGGGCCCGGGCTAACTATGGCTACACCTTC. Its protein is CAWSDRRARANYGYTF.

The rearrangement links TRBV12-5 to TRBJ2-1, with D unresolved. Trimming removed 1 base from V and 8 bases from J, with 9 bases in between. The CDR3 sequence is 13 residues long. CDR1 and CDR2 from the germline V gene are LGHNT and FRNRAP. The CDR3 protein is CASGLGNRDEQFF. In DNA, the CDR3 is TGTGCTAGTGGTTTGGGGAATCGGGATGAGCAGTTCTTC.